This entry lists 2 T cell receptor beta chains sequenced from one sample in a study of CD8 T cells in ankylosing spondylitis. Study outcomes and limitations: Ankylosing spondylitis blood seemed to carry a telltale TCR beta motif made of several highly homologous variants.

For these TCRs, the target antigens are not known. TCRdb fed the 5' RACE reads into MiXCR, producing one record per CDR3 protein. Of approximately 140,000 distinct CDR3 sequences in the sample, about a sixth were seen once. What was sequenced was blood, either unsorted or a sorted T cell fraction (not recorded which). The receptors derive from a male donor with ankylosing spondylitis.

V usage is TRBV7-9 and J usage is TRBJ2-1; D not certain. The germline V gene has CDR1 SEHNR and CDR2 FQNEAQ (reference sequence). The CDR3 length is 12 residues. V lost 3 bases, J lost 9 bases, and 9 bases lay in between. CDR3 DNA: TGTGCCAGCAGCTTCGGTAGGGTTGAGCAGTTCTTC. It specifies CASSFGRVEQFF.

This chain connects TRBV27 to TRBJ1-2, with 7 bases aligning to TRBD1. J was trimmed by 0 bases and V by 5 bases; bases with no gene match: 3. The CDR3 is 14 residues long. Germline V gene lookup returns CDR1 MNHEY and CDR2 SMNVEV (reference sequence). The CDR3 protein is CASSRQGSNYGYTF. The CDR3, as DNA: TGTGCCAGCAGTAGACAGGGATCTAACTATGGCTACACCTTC.